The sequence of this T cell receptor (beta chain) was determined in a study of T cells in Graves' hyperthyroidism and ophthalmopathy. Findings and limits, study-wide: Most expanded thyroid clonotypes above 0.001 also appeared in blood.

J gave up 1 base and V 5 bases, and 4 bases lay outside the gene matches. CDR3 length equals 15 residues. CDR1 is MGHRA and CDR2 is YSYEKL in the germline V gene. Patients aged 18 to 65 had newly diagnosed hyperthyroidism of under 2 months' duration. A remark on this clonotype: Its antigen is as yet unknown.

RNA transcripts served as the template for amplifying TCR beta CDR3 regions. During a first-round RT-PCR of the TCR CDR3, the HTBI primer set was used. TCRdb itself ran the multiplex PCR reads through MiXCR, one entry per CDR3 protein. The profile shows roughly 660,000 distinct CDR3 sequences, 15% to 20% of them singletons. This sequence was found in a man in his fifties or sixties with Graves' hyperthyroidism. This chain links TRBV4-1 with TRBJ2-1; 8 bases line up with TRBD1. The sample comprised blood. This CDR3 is CASSFRQGSYNEQFF. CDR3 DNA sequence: TGCGCCAGCAGCTTTCGACAGGGGTCCTACAATGAGCAGTTCTTC.